The 5 T cell receptor beta chains in this list originate from one sample, sequenced in a study of blood T cell repertoires in COVID-19 (dated by TCRdb to about 2020). The method was the immunoSEQ multiplex PCR assay. TCRdb took this table from immuneACCESS and kept in-frame rearrangements with V and J called. Such tables lack part of the clones; where checked against another copy, unresolved V genes explain under half of the gap, and the rest is unexplained. For this sample the table gives 300,000 to 400,000 clones, of which 85% were detected only once. The ten largest make up 1.5% to 2% of the sample. Sequencing used PBMCs or T cells enriched from blood (not recorded which). The receptor set was obtained from a woman aged 30 to 39 who had been exposed to COVID-19.

CDR3: CASSYTSGRESQFF. CDR3 bases: TGCGCCAGCAGCTATACTAGCGGGAGAGAGTCGCAGTTCTTC. The rearrangement uses TRBV5-1 and TRBJ2-1; 11 bases are a match to TRBD2. The germline CDR1 and CDR2 sequences are SGHRS and YFSETQ. The length of the CDR3 is 14 residues. V shed 3 bases and J 12 bases; nucleotides not matched to a gene: 8.

The V call is TRBV9, the J call TRBJ2-3, with D perhaps TRBD1 (6 bases). This CDR3 spans 13 amino acids. Germline loops: CDR1 SGDLS, CDR2 YYNGEE. The ends were cut back, 8 bases at V and 6 bases at J, with 16 bases in the middle. CDR3 DNA: TGTGCCAGTGGCAGGGGAAATGCGGATACGCAGTATTTT. Amino acid sequence: CASGRGNADTQYF.

The chain employs TRBV28 and TRBJ1-2, with D unclear. CDR3 length equals 14 residues. Germline CDR1 reads MDHEN; CDR2 reads SYDVKM. Trimming left V 3 bases short and J 1 base short, with 9 bases between. This CDR3 reads CASSFGQRNYGYTF. In DNA form, the CDR3 reads TGTGCCAGCAGTTTCGGCCAGCGTAACTATGGCTACACCTTC.

The rearrangement links TRBV3-1 (or the pseudogene TRBV3-2) to TRBJ1-3, with D possibly being TRBD1 (6 bases). From germline, CDR1 is LGHDT and CDR2 YNNKEL (reference sequence). CDR3 length equals 16 residues. V lost 4 bases and J lost 5, with 18 bases in between. The chain's CDR3 is CASSPFKTGIRNTIYF. DNA for the CDR3: TGTGCCAGCAGCCCTTTTAAAACAGGGATTCGAAACACCATATATTTT.

V is TRBV7-8 and J is TRBJ1-1, with 11 bases that match TRBD1. V lost 1 base, J lost 4 bases, and 5 bases stayed unmatched. CDR3 length: 16 residues. Germline CDR1 and CDR2: SGHVS and FQNEAQ. The CDR3 DNA sequence: TGTGCCAGCAGCTTAGTTGCCGGGACAGGGGGCACTGAAGCTTTCTTT. It specifies CASSLVAGTGGTEAFF.